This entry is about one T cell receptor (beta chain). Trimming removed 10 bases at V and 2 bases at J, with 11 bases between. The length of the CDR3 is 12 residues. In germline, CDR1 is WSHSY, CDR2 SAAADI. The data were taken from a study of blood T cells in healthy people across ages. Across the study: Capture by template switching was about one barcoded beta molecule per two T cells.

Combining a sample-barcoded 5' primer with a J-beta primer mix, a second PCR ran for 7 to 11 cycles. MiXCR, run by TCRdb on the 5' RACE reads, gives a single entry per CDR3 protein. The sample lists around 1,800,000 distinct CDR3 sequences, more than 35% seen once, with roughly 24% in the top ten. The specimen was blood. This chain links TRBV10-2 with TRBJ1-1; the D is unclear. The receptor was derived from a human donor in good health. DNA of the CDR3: TGCGCCACTATAGACGGCAACACTGAAGCTTTCTTT. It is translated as CATIDGNTEAFF.